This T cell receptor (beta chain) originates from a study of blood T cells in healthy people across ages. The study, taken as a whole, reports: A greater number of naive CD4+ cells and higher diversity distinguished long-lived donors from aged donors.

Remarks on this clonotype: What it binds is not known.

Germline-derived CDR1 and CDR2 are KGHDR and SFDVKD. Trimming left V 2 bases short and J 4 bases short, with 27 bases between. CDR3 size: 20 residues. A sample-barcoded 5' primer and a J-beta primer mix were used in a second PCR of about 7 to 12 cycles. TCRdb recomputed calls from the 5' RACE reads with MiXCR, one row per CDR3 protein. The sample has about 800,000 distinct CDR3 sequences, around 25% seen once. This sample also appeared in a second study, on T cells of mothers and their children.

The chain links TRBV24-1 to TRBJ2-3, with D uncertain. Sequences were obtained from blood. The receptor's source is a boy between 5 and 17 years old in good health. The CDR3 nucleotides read TGTGCCACCAGTGATTCACGGATCGATCGACTGGGGATCTACCCAGATACGCAGTATTTT. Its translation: CATSDSRIDRLGIYPDTQYF.